The rows below give T cell receptor beta chains drawn from one sample of a study of cytomegalovirus exposure and HLA in healthy donors. Assay used: immunoSEQ multiplex PCR; TCRdb lists only in-frame clones, some missing. The sample has tens of thousands of clones, over 60% seen once. Sequenced material: PBMCs. The receptor set was obtained from a man in his forties in good health and CMV-seronegative. The CDR3 runs from the conserved cysteine through the conserved F or W. D genes are given only for firm matches. The size entry is marked missing in some rows and otherwise reads once, few, many or a size class.

size	length	V	J	D	CDR3	DNA
-	17	TRBV5-4	TRBJ2-5	TRBD2	CASSLGGLAGGSKRGYF	TGTGCCAGCAGCCTTGGGGGACTAGCGGGAGGCAGTAAGAGGGGGTACTTC
-	12	TRBV29-1	TRBJ1-2	TRBD1	CSVPGQYYGYTF	TGCAGCGTTCCGGGACAGTACTATGGCTACACCTTC
-	16	TRBV4-3	TRBJ2-2	-	CASSQDHAGAPGELFF	TGCGCCAGCAGCCAAGATCACGCGGGGGCCCCCGGGGAGCTGTTTTTT
-	13	TRBV30	TRBJ2-7	TRBD1	CAWRQGRSYEQYF	TGTGCCTGGAGACAGGGGCGTTCCTACGAGCAGTACTTC
-	16	TRBV6-1	TRBJ2-7	TRBD2	CASSEVQLAGRDEQYF	TGTGCCAGCAGTGAAGTACAACTAGCGGGAAGGGACGAGCAGTACTTC
-	14	TRBV5-1	TRBJ1-4	-	CASSLVSTNEKLFF	TGCGCCAGCAGCTTGGTATCAACTAATGAAAAACTGTTTTTT
-	15	TRBV18	TRBJ2-1	TRBD2	CASSLSGSSYNEQFF	TGTGCCAGCTCACTGAGCGGGAGCTCCTACAATGAGCAGTTCTTC
-	14	TRBV25-1	TRBJ1-1	-	CASSEAGRYTEAFF	TGTGCCAGCAGTGAAGCGGGACGCTACACTGAAGCTTTCTTT
-	13	TRBV18	TRBJ2-5	-	CASSQTYQETQYF	TGTGCCAGCTCACAGACATACCAAGAGACCCAGTACTTC
-	13	TRBV7-2	TRBJ2-4	-	CASSHTSRNIQYF	TGTGCCAGCAGCCACACTAGCAGGAACATTCAGTACTTC
-	13	TRBV18	TRBJ2-7	-	CASSLGRVNEQYF	TGTGCCAGCTCACTAGGCAGGGTCAACGAGCAGTACTTC
once	15	TRBV19	TRBJ1-1	TRBD1	CASTRNRGTNTEAFF	TGTGCCAGTACCCGGAACAGGGGGACGAACACTGAAGCTTTCTTT
-	16	TRBV5-8	TRBJ2-5	TRBD2	CASSPRVGGKQETQYF	TGTGCCAGCAGCCCCCGAGTGGGGGGGAAGCAAGAGACCCAGTACTTC
-	15	TRBV18	TRBJ2-1	-	CASSRPTAGYNEQFF	TGTGCCAGCTCACGGCCAACGGCGGGCTACAATGAGCAGTTCTTC
once	16	TRBV5-1	TRBJ2-1	-	CASSLEGLAAYNEQFF	TGCGCCAGCAGCTTGGAAGGCTTAGCGGCCTACAATGAGCAGTTCTTC
-	13	TRBV29-1	TRBJ2-3	TRBD2	CSTSGKSTDTQYF	TGCAGCACTAGCGGGAAGAGCACAGATACGCAGTATTTT
-	15	TRBV10-3	TRBJ2-3	TRBD2	CAISEYGGSTDTQYF	TGTGCCATCAGTGAGTACGGGGGGAGCACAGATACGCAGTATTTT
-	16	TRBV6-5	TRBJ2-3	TRBD2	CASSYSGGAITDTQYF	TGTGCCAGCAGTTACTCCGGGGGGGCTATAACAGATACGCAGTATTTT
-	14	TRBV30	TRBJ1-2	TRBD1	CAWSATGLIYGYTF	TGTGCCTGGAGTGCGACAGGGCTGATCTATGGCTACACCTTC